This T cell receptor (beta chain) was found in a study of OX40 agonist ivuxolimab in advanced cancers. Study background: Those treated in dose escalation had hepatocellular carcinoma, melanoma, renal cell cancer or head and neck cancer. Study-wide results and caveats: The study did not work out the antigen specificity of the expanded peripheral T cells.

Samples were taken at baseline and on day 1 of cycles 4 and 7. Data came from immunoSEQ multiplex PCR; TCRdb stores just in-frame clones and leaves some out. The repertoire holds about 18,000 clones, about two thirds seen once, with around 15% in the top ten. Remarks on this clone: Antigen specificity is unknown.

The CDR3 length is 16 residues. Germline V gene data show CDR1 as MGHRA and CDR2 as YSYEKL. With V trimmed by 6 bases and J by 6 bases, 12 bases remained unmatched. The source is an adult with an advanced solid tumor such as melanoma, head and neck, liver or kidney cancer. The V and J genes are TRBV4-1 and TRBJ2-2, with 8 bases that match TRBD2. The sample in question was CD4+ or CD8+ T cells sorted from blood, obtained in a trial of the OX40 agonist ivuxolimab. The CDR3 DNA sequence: TGCGCCAGCAGTCCGAGGTCGGGAGGGCCCGCCGGGGAGCTGTTTTTT. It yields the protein CASSPRSGGPAGELFF.